The 25 T cell receptor beta chains reported below all come from one sample, sequenced in a study of cytomegalovirus exposure and HLA in healthy donors. The PCR made use of 60 Vbeta and 13 Jbeta primers. Assay: immunoSEQ multiplex PCR; the TCRdb copy retains only in-frame clones and omits some. The repertoire holds 140,000 to 150,000 clones, with 65% to 80% as singletons. The sequenced sample was PBMCs. All receptors come from a male donor in good health and CMV-seronegative.

The rearrangement joins TRBV9 to TRBJ2-7; 8 bases fit TRBD2. CDR1 is SGDLS, CDR2 YYNGEE, per germline. The CDR3 runs to 15 residues. Losses at the gene ends were 8 bases for V and 2 bases for J; bases not matched to a gene: 12. CDR3 in amino acids: CARTNPGLDPYEQYF. The DNA of the CDR3 is TGTGCCAGGACAAACCCGGGACTAGACCCCTACGAGCAGTACTTC.

The chain joins TRBV6-5 to TRBJ2-1; D is unclear. V was cut by 4 bases and J by 8 bases, with 12 bases left in between. The CDR3 is 13 residues long. Germline assignment: CDR1 MNHEY and CDR2 SVGAGI. CDR3 residues: CASSLVRLDEQFF. The CDR3, as DNA: TGTGCCAGCAGTTTGGTGCGTTTGGATGAGCAGTTCTTC.

This clone was counted a few times. The J gene is TRBJ2-2, the V gene TRBV27; 7 nucleotides align to TRBD2. Trimming at V came to 5 bases and at J to 4 bases, leaving 19 bases not matched to a gene. The CDR3 runs 19 residues. CDR1 MNHEY and CDR2 SMNVEV come from the germline V gene (reference sequence). The CDR3 protein is CASSTLVVAGRGTTGELFF. The CDR3 DNA is TGTGCCAGCAGTACCCTCGTTGTAGCGGGCCGGGGGACCACCGGGGAGCTGTTTTTT.

CDR3 sequence reads: CASGGGSYTQYF. In nucleotides, the CDR3 is TGTGCCAGCGGTGGGGGCAGCTATACGCAGTATTTT. This chain links TRBV6-1 with TRBJ2-3, with D perhaps matching TRBD1 (6 bases). Germline V lookup: CDR1 MNHNS, CDR2 SASEGT. The CDR3 contains 12 residues. V was cut by 8 bases and J by 7 bases, with 13 bases left in between.

The chain employs TRBV10-3 and TRBJ1-1; D not certain. Germline CDR1 ENHRY, CDR2 SYGVKD. This CDR3 is built from 14 residues. Between the trimmed V and J ends, which lost 3 bases and 3 bases, there was a span of 11 bases. The CDR3: CAISDKLRDTEAFF. The CDR3 DNA follows: TGTGCCATCAGTGACAAACTCCGGGACACTGAAGCTTTCTTT.

This chain links TRBV7-8 with TRBJ2-3, with D tentatively TRBD2 (5 bases). This CDR3 is 18 amino acids long. Trimming pared 0 bases from V and 2 bases from J, leaving 18 bases between. Germline V gene lookup returns CDR1 SGHVS and CDR2 FQNEAQ. The CDR3 sequence: CASSLALRRGILTDTQYF. CDR3 nucleotides: TGTGCCAGCAGCTTAGCGCTAAGACGGGGAATCCTCACAGATACGCAGTATTTT.

The chain recombines TRBV7-8 with TRBJ2-2, with D perhaps matching TRBD2 (6 bases). The V end lost 4 bases, the J end lost 4 bases, and 13 bases lay between the germline ends. The germline V gene encodes CDR1 SGHVS and CDR2 FQNEAQ. The CDR3 spans 15 residues. The CDR3 DNA follows: TGTGCCAGCAGCTCACTTGCGGGGCTCACCGGGGAGCTGTTTTTT. Translation: CASSSLAGLTGELFF.

This clone was detected once. The V call is TRBV19, the J call TRBJ1-1, with 7 positions matching TRBD1. From germline, CDR1 is LNHDA and CDR2 SQIVND (reference sequence). Trimming cost V 4 bases and J 10 bases; bases outside gene matches: 9. This CDR3 spans 13 amino acids. In DNA form, the CDR3 reads TGTGCCAGTAGTACCTACAGGGGTCAGGTAGCTTTCTTT. Encoded protein: CASSTYRGQVAFF.

V usage is TRBV28 and J usage is TRBJ1-1; no reliable D call. The CDR3 spans 13 residues. In germline, CDR1 is MDHEN, CDR2 SYDVKM. V was trimmed by 6 bases and J by 0 bases, leaving 8 bases between them. CDR3: CASRAPLNTEAFF. Here the CDR3 DNA reads TGTGCCAGCAGGGCCCCTCTGAACACTGAAGCTTTCTTT.

The rearrangement links TRBV7-9 to TRBJ2-1; 7 bases are shared with TRBD2. With V trimmed by 0 bases and J by 4 bases, 3 bases remained unmatched. The CDR3 totals 15 residues. CDR1 is SEHNR and CDR2 is FQNEAQ in the germline V gene (reference sequence). The CDR3 DNA reads TGTGCCAGCAGCTTAGCAGGAGCGGGGTACAATGAGCAGTTCTTC. Amino acids: CASSLAGAGYNEQFF.

J is TRBJ2-1 and V is TRBV6-5, with 7 positions matching TRBD2. The CDR3 spans 14 residues. Germline assignment: CDR1 MNHEY and CDR2 SVGAGI. J gave up 5 bases and V 5 bases, and 6 bases lay outside the gene matches. Here the CDR3 DNA reads TGTGCCAGCAGTGTCCGGGACTATAACAATGAGCAGTTCTTC. Amino acids: CASSVRDYNNEQFF.

This chain uses TRBV10-2 with TRBJ1-1, with a tentative D call TRBD1 (5 bases). The V end was cut by 6 bases, the J end by 2 bases, with 13 bases between. The CDR3 contains 14 residues. Per the germline V gene, CDR1 is WSHSY and CDR2 is SAAADI. CDR3 in amino acids: CASSQGHSNTEAFF. CDR3 sequence (DNA): TGCGCCAGCAGCCAAGGACACAGTAACACTGAAGCTTTCTTT.

This clone was picked up a small number of times. The V call is TRBV2, the J call TRBJ1-3; perhaps TRBD1 as D (6 bases). Germline assignment: CDR1 SNHLY and CDR2 FYNNEI. The CDR3 has 14 amino acids. With 8 bases removed from V and 0 bases from J, the gap between germline ends came to 11 bases. This chain's CDR3 is CASHHRDSGNTIYF. The CDR3 nucleotides read TGTGCCAGCCACCACAGGGACTCTGGAAACACCATATATTTT. Combining the CDR3 with reference TRBV2 and TRBJ1-3 gives the whole variable domain EPEVTQTPSHQVTQMGQEVILRCVPISNHLYFYWYRQILGQKVEFLVSFYNNEISEKSEIFDDQFSVERPDGSNFTLKIRSTKLEDSAMYFCASHHRDSGNTIYFGEGSWLTVV.

This rearrangement joins TRBV5-5 to TRBJ2-6, with D maybe TRBD1 (5 bases). Germline V lookup: CDR1 SGHKS, CDR2 YYEKEE (reference sequence). V was pared by 2 bases and J by 3 bases, with 9 bases between. The CDR3 contains 15 residues. The CDR3 region has the DNA TGTGCCAGCAGCTTAAGGGGCGGTGGGGCCAACGTCCTGACTTTC. It codes for CASSLRGGGANVLTF.

CDR3 loop: CAISEVGPAWDQPQHF. CDR3 DNA sequence: TGTGCCATCAGTGAAGTGGGGCCCGCCTGGGATCAGCCCCAGCATTTT. The gene calls are TRBV10-3 and TRBJ1-5; possibly TRBD1 for D (5 bases). V was clipped by 3 bases and J by 5 bases, with 17 bases between them. The CDR3 runs 16 residues. Germline lookup yields CDR1 ENHRY and CDR2 SYGVKD.

The chain carries TRBV6-5 and TRBJ2-5, with TRBD2 matching over 7 bases. This CDR3 comprises 15 residues. The V gene's germline CDR1 is MNHEY and CDR2 SVGAGI. Trimming at V came to 4 bases and at J to 4 bases, leaving 9 bases not matched to a gene. CDR3 protein: CASSSPSGVRETQYF. In DNA form, the CDR3 reads TGTGCCAGCAGTTCACCTAGCGGAGTGAGAGAGACCCAGTACTTC.

The sample holds a few counts of this clone. This chain uses TRBV4-2 with TRBJ2-5; 15 bases line up with TRBD2. Germline CDR1 is LGHNA and CDR2 is YNFKEQ. This CDR3 is built from 17 residues. V trimming: 1 base; J trimming: 5 bases; junction bases outside the gene matches: 5. The CDR3 nucleotides are TGTGCCAGCAGCCAAGGAGGACTAGCGGGGGGGAGGGAGACCCAGTACTTC. Protein sequence: CASSQGGLAGGRETQYF.

This clone was observed once. This chain connects TRBV29-1 to TRBJ1-5, with D uncertain. Germline CDR1 and CDR2: SQVTM and ANQGSEA. V was trimmed by 7 bases and J by 0 bases, leaving 10 bases between them. CDR3 length: 13 residues. The CDR3: CSGGENSNQPQHF. As DNA, the CDR3 is TGCAGCGGTGGGGAGAATAGCAATCAGCCCCAGCATTTT.

V is TRBV7-6 and J is TRBJ1-1; D unclear. CDR1 SGHVS and CDR2 FNYEAQ come from the germline V gene. CDR3 size: 13 residues. Trimming took off 5 bases at V and 3 bases at J, with 10 bases between the two ends. CDR3 protein: CASSRIGDTEAFF. In nucleotides, the CDR3 is TGTGCCAGCAGCAGGATCGGGGACACTGAAGCTTTCTTT.

This sequence joins TRBV15 and TRBJ2-7; D might be TRBD2 (5 bases). From germline, CDR1 is LNHNV and CDR2 YYDKDF (reference sequence). V lost 0 bases to trimming and J lost 0 bases, with 12 bases between them. The length of the CDR3 is 16 residues. The CDR3 DNA reads TGTGCCACCAGCAGAGATAGGGTGGGGAGCTCCTACGAGCAGTACTTC. Translated, it gives CATSRDRVGSSYEQYF.

The chain links TRBV5-1 to TRBJ2-7; TRBD1 matches 7 bases. CDR1 is SGHRS, CDR2 YFSETQ, per germline. Unmatched junction bases numbered 11, after V lost 3 bases and J lost 5 bases. The CDR3 is 15 amino acids. CDR3 DNA sequence: TGCGCCAGCAGCTGGGGGACAGCCTTAGGGCACGAGCAGTACTTC. Translation: CASSWGTALGHEQYF.

This clone occurred a few times. V usage is TRBV4-1 and J usage is TRBJ1-1; TRBD1 agrees at 7 bases. The germline V gene encodes CDR1 MGHRA and CDR2 YSYEKL. This CDR3 is built from 13 residues. V gave up 1 base and J gave up 5 bases; unmatched junction bases: 1. CDR3 DNA: TGCGCCAGCAGCCAAGGGGGACAGACTGAAGCTTTCTTT. Encoded protein: CASSQGGQTEAFF.

This clone was counted once. The chain couples TRBV6-1 to TRBJ1-2; weak D call: TRBD1 (6 bases). This CDR3 region has 16 residues. V was pared by 3 bases and J by 0 bases, with 14 bases between. CDR1 is MNHNS, CDR2 SASEGT, per germline. The CDR3 loop is CASSEWDTQPNYGYTF. Here the CDR3 DNA reads TGTGCCAGCAGTGAGTGGGACACCCAACCTAACTATGGCTACACCTTC.

The V and J genes are TRBV6-5 and TRBJ2-7; D remains unclear. V was trimmed by 3 bases and J by 0 bases, leaving 15 bases between them. Per germline, CDR1 MNHEY and CDR2 SVGAGI. The CDR3 contains 16 residues. CDR3 residues: CASSYFATPNSYEQYF. CDR3 DNA: TGTGCCAGCAGTTATTTTGCGACACCCAACTCCTACGAGCAGTACTTC.

This chain joins TRBV6-4 and TRBJ2-7; TRBD1 aligns across 7 bases. The CDR3 is 13 residues long. Germline V CDR1 and CDR2: MRHNA, SNTAGT. V was clipped by 3 bases and J by 5 bases; unmatched bases: 4. In DNA form, the CDR3 reads TGTGCCAGCAGTGATGGGGACAGCAACGAGCAGTACTTC. This sequence encodes CASSDGDSNEQYF.